These T cell receptor beta chains were read from a single sample in a study of cytomegalovirus exposure and HLA in healthy donors. Sequencing was performed with immunoSEQ multiplex PCR; in TCRdb, only in-frame clones are kept and a portion is missing. The sample lists 100,000 to 150,000 clones, roughly 70% occurring once. The sequenced material came from PBMCs. The source is a middle-aged man in good health and CMV-seropositive. Each CDR3 is given with its conserved first and last residue. A D gene is named only where the DNA matches it firmly. Not all rows give a size; the values are once, few, many and, for expanded clones, a class.

j_gene: TRBJ2-2
d_gene: -
v_gene: TRBV13
len: 15
abundance: -
CDR3aa: CASSLGRLNTGELFF
CDR3nt: TGTGCCAGCAGCTTAGGTAGACTAAACACCGGGGAGCTGTTTTTT

j_gene: TRBJ1-5
d_gene: TRBD1
v_gene: TRBV6-5
len: 15
abundance: -
CDR3aa: CASSTDRGFGQPQHF
CDR3nt: TGTGCCAGCAGCACGGACAGGGGATTTGGGCAGCCCCAGCATTTT

j_gene: TRBJ1-1
d_gene: -
v_gene: TRBV19
len: 14
abundance: -
CDR3aa: CASSWGGLNTEAFF
CDR3nt: TGTGCCAGTAGTTGGGGGGGATTGAACACTGAAGCTTTCTTT

j_gene: TRBJ2-3
d_gene: -
v_gene: TRBV9
len: 15
abundance: -
CDR3aa: CASSVARVGTDTQYF
CDR3nt: TGTGCCAGCAGCGTAGCCAGGGTGGGCACAGATACGCAGTATTTT

j_gene: TRBJ1-1
d_gene: TRBD1
v_gene: TRBV28
len: 14
abundance: -
CDR3aa: CASSLTGGYTEAFF
CDR3nt: TGTGCCAGCAGTTTGACAGGGGGCTACACTGAAGCTTTCTTT

j_gene: TRBJ2-1
d_gene: -
v_gene: TRBV5-1
len: 17
abundance: -
CDR3aa: CASSLAPQVSSYNEQFF
CDR3nt: TGCGCCAGCAGCTTGGCCCCCCAGGTGAGCTCCTACAATGAGCAGTTCTTC

j_gene: TRBJ1-2
d_gene: -
v_gene: TRBV7-9
len: 12
abundance: -
CDR3aa: CASSLAGDGYTF
CDR3nt: TGTGCCAGCAGCTTAGCGGGAGACGGCTACACCTTC

j_gene: TRBJ1-2
d_gene: -
v_gene: TRBV18
len: 16
abundance: -
CDR3aa: CASSPRGSPALYGYTF
CDR3nt: TGTGCCAGCTCCCCTAGGGGCAGCCCAGCCCTCTATGGCTACACCTTC

j_gene: TRBJ1-3
d_gene: -
v_gene: TRBV7-9
len: 15
abundance: -
CDR3aa: CASSPGRRFGYTIYF
CDR3nt: TGTGCCAGCAGCCCGGGGAGGAGGTTCGGATACACCATATATTTT

j_gene: TRBJ2-1
d_gene: TRBD1
v_gene: TRBV5-1
len: 15
abundance: -
CDR3aa: CASSPVGTGYNEQFF
CDR3nt: TGCGCCAGCAGCCCCGTCGGGACAGGTTACAATGAGCAGTTCTTC

j_gene: TRBJ2-2
d_gene: TRBD1
v_gene: TRBV27
len: 15
abundance: -
CDR3aa: CASSRGQGRTGELFF
CDR3nt: TGTGCCAGCAGTAGGGGGCAGGGACGCACCGGGGAGCTGTTTTTT

j_gene: TRBJ2-2
d_gene: -
v_gene: TRBV7-2
len: 13
abundance: -
CDR3aa: CASSLVRTGELFF
CDR3nt: TGTGCCAGCAGCTTAGTCCGTACCGGGGAGCTGTTTTTT

j_gene: TRBJ2-3
d_gene: -
v_gene: TRBV14
len: 17
abundance: few
CDR3aa: CASSQDRGGLRADTQYF
CDR3nt: TGTGCCAGCAGCCAAGATCGAGGAGGGTTGAGGGCAGATACGCAGTATTTT

j_gene: TRBJ1-1
d_gene: -
v_gene: TRBV5-8
len: 13
abundance: -
CDR3aa: CASSLMRYTEAFF
CDR3nt: TGTGCCAGCAGCTTGATGCGGTACACTGAAGCTTTCTTT

j_gene: TRBJ1-6
d_gene: -
v_gene: TRBV29-1
len: 13
abundance: -
CDR3aa: CSVGEGQNSPLHF
CDR3nt: TGCAGCGTTGGGGAGGGCCAGAATTCACCCCTCCACTTT

j_gene: TRBJ1-4
d_gene: TRBD1
v_gene: TRBV2
len: 15
abundance: -
CDR3aa: CASNQMGQPNEKLFF
CDR3nt: TGTGCCAGCAACCAGATGGGACAGCCTAATGAAAAACTGTTTTTT

j_gene: TRBJ1-2
d_gene: TRBD1
v_gene: TRBV27
len: 14
abundance: -
CDR3aa: CASSSWGNDRDFTF
CDR3nt: TGTGCCAGCAGTTCCTGGGGGAACGACAGGGATTTCACCTTC

j_gene: TRBJ2-7
d_gene: -
v_gene: TRBV7-2
len: 14
abundance: once
CDR3aa: CASSSTGNTYEQYF
CDR3nt: TGTGCCAGCAGCTCTACAGGGAATACCTACGAGCAGTACTTC

j_gene: TRBJ1-1
d_gene: -
v_gene: TRBV6-4
len: 14
abundance: -
CDR3aa: CASSAETASREAFF
CDR3nt: TGTGCCAGCAGCGCCGAGACTGCGTCCCGGGAAGCTTTCTTT

j_gene: TRBJ2-5
d_gene: -
v_gene: TRBV5-6
len: 14
abundance: -
CDR3aa: CASSLFRGFETQYF
CDR3nt: TGTGCCAGCAGCTTGTTTCGGGGTTTTGAGACCCAGTACTTC

j_gene: TRBJ2-1
d_gene: TRBD2
v_gene: TRBV11-1
len: 15
abundance: -
CDR3aa: CASRDGSGSKVSQFF
CDR3nt: TGTGCCAGCAGGGATGGCAGCGGGAGTAAGGTGTCGCAGTTCTTC

j_gene: TRBJ1-1
d_gene: -
v_gene: TRBV18
len: 11
abundance: -
CDR3aa: CASSLRTEAFF
CDR3nt: TGTGCCAGCTCCCTGAGAACTGAAGCTTTCTTT

j_gene: TRBJ2-3
d_gene: TRBD2
v_gene: TRBV5-1
len: 15
abundance: few
CDR3aa: CASSPSGGQADTQYF
CDR3nt: TGCGCCAGCAGTCCAAGCGGGGGTCAAGCAGATACGCAGTATTTT

j_gene: TRBJ2-2
d_gene: TRBD1
v_gene: TRBV6-1
len: 14
abundance: -
CDR3aa: CASSGQGQDGELFF
CDR3nt: TGTGCCAGCAGTGGACAGGGTCAGGACGGGGAGCTGTTTTTT

j_gene: TRBJ2-1
d_gene: TRBD2
v_gene: TRBV5-1
len: 20
abundance: -
CDR3aa: CASSLEGLAGALGSYNEQFF
CDR3nt: TGCGCCAGCAGCTTGGAGGGACTAGCGGGAGCGTTAGGGTCCTACAATGAGCAGTTCTTC

j_gene: TRBJ2-3
d_gene: -
v_gene: TRBV5-1
len: 13
abundance: -
CDR3aa: CASSSGSTDTQYF
CDR3nt: TGCGCCAGCAGCAGCGGGTCCACAGATACGCAGTATTTT

j_gene: TRBJ2-7
d_gene: -
v_gene: TRBV2
len: 13
abundance: -
CDR3aa: CASSAQGLYEQYF
CDR3nt: TGTGCCAGCAGTGCCCAGGGCCTTTACGAGCAGTACTTC

j_gene: TRBJ1-2
d_gene: -
v_gene: TRBV7-9
len: 13
abundance: -
CDR3aa: CASSGDSNYGYTF
CDR3nt: TGTGCCAGCTCCGGAGATTCCAACTATGGCTACACCTTC

j_gene: TRBJ2-1
d_gene: -
v_gene: TRBV6-5
len: 15
abundance: few
CDR3aa: CASSTRQALRYEQFF
CDR3nt: TGTGCCAGCAGTACCCGACAGGCACTCCGATATGAGCAGTTCTTC

j_gene: TRBJ2-7
d_gene: TRBD1
v_gene: TRBV5-1
len: 16
abundance: -
CDR3aa: CASSPRGTGRTYEQYF
CDR3nt: TGCGCCAGCAGCCCCAGGGGGACAGGGCGCACCTACGAGCAGTACTTC

j_gene: TRBJ2-6
d_gene: -
v_gene: TRBV11-3
len: 14
abundance: once
CDR3aa: CASSGSAGANVLTF
CDR3nt: TGTGCCAGCAGCGGTAGCGCTGGGGCCAACGTCCTGACTTTC

j_gene: TRBJ1-1
d_gene: TRBD1
v_gene: TRBV6-5
len: 15
abundance: -
CDR3aa: CASSYSTGWFAEAFF
CDR3nt: TGTGCCAGCAGTTACTCGACAGGGTGGTTCGCTGAAGCTTTCTTT

j_gene: TRBJ1-3
d_gene: -
v_gene: TRBV14
len: 15
abundance: -
CDR3aa: CASSQDRVPGNTIYF
CDR3nt: TGTGCCAGCAGCCAAGACAGGGTGCCTGGAAACACCATATATTTT

j_gene: TRBJ1-5
d_gene: -
v_gene: TRBV5-6
len: 14
abundance: -
CDR3aa: CASSAAGLNQPQHF
CDR3nt: TGTGCCAGCAGCGCTGCAGGGCTCAATCAGCCCCAGCATTTT

j_gene: TRBJ1-4
d_gene: -
v_gene: TRBV7-2
len: 14
abundance: few
CDR3aa: CASSSQQGTEKLFF
CDR3nt: TGTGCCAGCAGCTCCCAACAGGGTACTGAAAAACTGTTTTTT

j_gene: TRBJ1-5
d_gene: TRBD1
v_gene: TRBV5-8
len: 16
abundance: once
CDR3aa: CASSNPTGGLPQPQHF
CDR3nt: TGTGCCAGCAGCAACCCGACAGGGGGTCTACCTCAGCCCCAGCATTTT

j_gene: TRBJ2-7
d_gene: TRBD1
v_gene: TRBV25-1
len: 15
abundance: -
CDR3aa: CASSVPGTGSHEQYF
CDR3nt: TGTGCCAGCAGTGTACCCGGGACAGGGAGCCACGAGCAGTACTTC

j_gene: TRBJ1-1
d_gene: -
v_gene: TRBV7-8
len: 14
abundance: -
CDR3aa: CASSLGSASTEAFF
CDR3nt: TGTGCCAGCAGCTTAGGGTCGGCTAGTACTGAAGCTTTCTTT

j_gene: TRBJ2-2
d_gene: TRBD2
v_gene: TRBV7-2
len: 16
abundance: -
CDR3aa: CASSLVAGANTGELFF
CDR3nt: TGTGCCAGCAGCTTAGTGGCGGGGGCGAACACCGGGGAGCTGTTTTTT

j_gene: TRBJ1-2
d_gene: TRBD1
v_gene: TRBV18
len: 16
abundance: -
CDR3aa: CASSPGLGQGDYGYTF
CDR3nt: TGTGCCAGCTCACCCGGCTTAGGACAGGGAGACTATGGCTACACCTTC

j_gene: TRBJ1-5
d_gene: -
v_gene: TRBV7-3
len: 13
abundance: -
CDR3aa: CASSEEGNQPQHF
CDR3nt: TGTGCCAGCAGCGAGGAGGGTAATCAGCCCCAGCATTTT

j_gene: TRBJ2-1
d_gene: TRBD2
v_gene: TRBV7-9
len: 16
abundance: few
CDR3aa: CASSQFSGRTTIEQFF
CDR3nt: TGTGCCAGCAGCCAGTTTAGCGGGAGGACTACAATAGAGCAGTTCTTC